The 16 T cell receptor beta chains in this list originate from one sample, sequenced in a study of T cells in localized non-small cell lung cancer. The repertoire was sequenced with immunoSEQ multiplex PCR; TCRdb's copy has only in-frame clones and lacks some. Seen here are 2,000 to 3,000 clones, 25% to 35% observed once, and the top ten hold over 12%. The sequenced sample was lung tumor tissue, obtained before any cancer treatment. The source is a male donor older than 55 with stage III squamous cell lung carcinoma.

This clone is deemed medium-sized. The J gene is TRBJ2-3, the V gene TRBV9; maybe TRBD2 (6 bases). With 5 bases removed from V and 3 bases from J, the gap between germline ends came to 16 bases. The CDR3 is made up of 15 amino acids. From germline, CDR1 is SGDLS and CDR2 YYNGEE. CDR3 bases: TGTGCCAGCAGTCCAACTACAGCGGGTACAGATACGCAGTATTTT. Its translation is CASSPTTAGTDTQYF.

This clone was seen only a few times. V and J are TRBV19 and TRBJ1-3, with TRBD1 as a possible D gene (5 bases). Germline CDR1 is LNHDA and CDR2 is SQIVND (reference sequence). V lost 3 bases, J lost 4 bases, and 10 bases lay in between. The CDR3 runs 14 residues. This chain's CDR3 is CASSISGPGNTIYF. CDR3 in DNA: TGTGCCAGTAGTATCTCAGGGCCAGGAAACACCATATATTTT.

Only a few counts were recorded for this clone. The chain joins TRBV18 to TRBJ1-2, with D hard to call. The ends were cut back, 2 bases at V and 3 bases at J, with 13 bases in the middle. Germline V lookup: CDR1 KGHSH, CDR2 LQKENI. The CDR3 extends over 15 amino acids. The chain's CDR3 is CASSPSRTEYYGYTF. In DNA form, the CDR3 reads TGTGCCAGCTCACCATCGAGAACAGAATACTATGGCTACACCTTC.

The J gene is TRBJ1-5, the V gene TRBV19, with unresolved D. Germline V CDR1 and CDR2: LNHDA, SQIVND (reference sequence). This CDR3 has 13 residues. Trimming shortened V by 7 bases and J by 0 bases, and 7 bases separated the two germline ends. The CDR3 protein is CASNDPSNQPQHF. The CDR3 DNA sequence: TGTGCCAGTAATGACCCTAGCAATCAGCCCCAGCATTTT.

This clone appeared a few times. The V call is TRBV9, the J call TRBJ2-7; no firm D call. The germline V gene has CDR1 SGDLS and CDR2 YYNGEE. Between the trimmed V and J ends, which lost 0 bases and 3 bases, there was a span of 10 bases. The CDR3 has 14 residues. This chain's CDR3 is CASSVGPRVYEQYF. CDR3 nucleotide sequence: TGTGCCAGCAGCGTAGGGCCACGGGTCTACGAGCAGTACTTC. The full variable domain, completed using reference TRBV9 and TRBJ2-7, is DSGVTQTPKHLITATGQRVTLRCSPRSGDLSVYWYQQSLDQGLQFLIQYYNGEERAKGNILERFSAQQFPDLHSELNLSSLELGDSALYFCASSVGPRVYEQYFGPGTRLTVT.

This clone appeared a few times. This sample includes further DNA sequences coding for the same CDR3. V gene TRBV18 combines with J gene TRBJ2-7; TRBD1 agrees at 8 bases. CDR1 KGHSH and CDR2 LQKENI come from the germline V gene. The CDR3 is 14 residues long. V dropped 3 bases and J dropped 2; count of bases not matched to a gene: 3. CDR3: CASSPRQGTYEQYF. CDR3 DNA sequence: TGTGCCAGCTCACCGCGACAGGGGACCTACGAGCAGTACTTC.

V gene TRBV5-1 combines with J gene TRBJ2-7, with TRBD1 matching 7 bases. The CDR3 spans 14 residues. Germline assignment: CDR1 SGHRS and CDR2 YFSETQ. V was pared by 0 bases and J by 3 bases, with 3 bases of the junction left unmatched. CDR3 coding DNA: TGCGCCAGCAGCTTGGGGGGACAGTTCTACGAGCAGTACTTC. Encoded protein: CASSLGGQFYEQYF.

This clone turned up a few times. The chain joins TRBV11-3 to TRBJ1-2, with 9 bases that match TRBD1. Germline V gene data show CDR1 as SGHNT and CDR2 as YENEEA. The CDR3 is 14 residues long. The V gene end was trimmed by 5 bases and the J gene end by 4 bases; junction bases not matched to a gene: 5. In DNA form, the CDR3 reads TGTGCCAGCAGCCAACAGGGGGCTGGCTATGGCTACACCTTC. The encoded protein is CASSQQGAGYGYTF.

This chain joins TRBV25-1 and TRBJ1-1, with no clear D. V lost 8 bases and J lost 5, with 15 bases in between. CDR3 length equals 13 residues. In germline, CDR1 is MGHDK, CDR2 SYGVNS. CDR3 coding DNA: TGTGCCAGCTCCCCGGGGAGCGGGACTGAAGCTTTCTTT. Amino acid sequence: CASSPGSGTEAFF.

This rearrangement joins TRBV29-1 to TRBJ1-3; 8 nucleotides match TRBD1. The germline V gene encodes CDR1 SQVTM and CDR2 ANQGSEA. This CDR3 has 13 amino acids. The V segment lost 7 bases and the J segment 2 bases; nucleotides outside the gene matches: 4. CDR3 sequence reads: CSARTGTGNTIYF. The DNA of the CDR3 is TGCAGCGCCCGGACAGGGACTGGAAACACCATATATTTT.

The chain links TRBV18 to TRBJ2-1, with D possibly being TRBD2 (7 bases). The germline V and J ends were trimmed by 2 bases and 6 bases, with 17 bases remaining between them. Germline lookup yields CDR1 KGHSH and CDR2 LQKENI. The CDR3 sequence is 16 residues long. The CDR3 sequence: CASSPTAGEGGNEQFF. The CDR3 nucleotides are TGTGCCAGCTCACCAACCGCGGGAGAAGGGGGCAATGAGCAGTTCTTC.

This chain joins TRBV5-1 and TRBJ1-3; unclear D gene. V lost 0 bases, J lost 1 base, and 8 bases lay in between. The CDR3 is 15 residues long. Germline CDR1 and CDR2: SGHRS and YFSETQ. This chain's CDR3 is CASSLAEGSGNTIYF. Written as DNA, the CDR3 is TGCGCCAGCAGCTTGGCCGAGGGTTCTGGAAACACCATATATTTT.

This clone was found a few times. The chain couples TRBV29-1 to TRBJ2-2; D gene uncertain. The CDR3 length is 13 residues. The ends were cut back, 6 bases at V and 4 bases at J, with 12 bases in the middle. Germline V gene data show CDR1 as SQVTM and CDR2 as ANQGSEA. Here the CDR3 DNA reads TGCAGCGTCCGGAAATCCAGCACCGGGGAGCTGTTTTTT. Its translation: CSVRKSSTGELFF.

The chain combines TRBV28 with TRBJ2-7, with D perhaps TRBD1 (6 bases). This CDR3 comprises 14 residues. CDR1 is MDHEN and CDR2 is SYDVKM in the germline V gene. The V and J ends lost 8 bases and 3 bases respectively, with 17 bases between them. The CDR3 here is CASEPGTFVYEQYF. The CDR3 DNA sequence: TGTGCCAGCGAACCCGGGACATTCGTCTACGAGCAGTACTTC.

This chain links TRBV6-8 with TRBJ2-1, with 8 bases lining up with TRBD2. Looked up from germline, CDR1 is MNHGY and CDR2 is SAAAGT. The CDR3 length is 13 residues. V gave up 6 bases and J gave up 9 bases; unmatched junction bases: 7. This CDR3 reads CASRDGTSGEQFF. The DNA for the CDR3 is TGTGCCAGCAGGGACGGGACTAGTGGTGAGCAGTTCTTC.

The DNA of the CDR3 is TGTGCCAGTAGTGCGACGACAGGGGATGAAGCTTTCTTT. Residues: CASSATTGDEAFF. The V and J genes are TRBV19 and TRBJ1-1; 8 bases are shared with TRBD1. This CDR3 is built from 13 residues. Unmatched junction bases numbered 6, after V lost 5 bases and J lost 7 bases. Germline V lookup: CDR1 LNHDA, CDR2 SQIVND (reference sequence). The entire variable domain, with the rest obtained from reference TRBV19 and TRBJ1-1, is as follows: DGGITQSPKYLFRKEGQNVTLSCEQNLNHDAMYWYRQDPGQGLRLIYYSQIVNDFQKGDIAEGYSVSREKKESFPLTVTSAQKNPTAFYLCASSATTGDEAFFGQGTRLTVV.